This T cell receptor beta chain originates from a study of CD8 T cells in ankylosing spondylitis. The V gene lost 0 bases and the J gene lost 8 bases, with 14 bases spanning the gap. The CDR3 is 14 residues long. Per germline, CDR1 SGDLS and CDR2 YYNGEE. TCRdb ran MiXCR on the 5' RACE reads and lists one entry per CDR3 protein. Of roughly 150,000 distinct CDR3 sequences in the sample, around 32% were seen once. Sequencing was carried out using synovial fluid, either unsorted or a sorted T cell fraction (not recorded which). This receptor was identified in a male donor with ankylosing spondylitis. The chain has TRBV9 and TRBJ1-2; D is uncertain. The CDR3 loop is CASSVAMVSMGYTF. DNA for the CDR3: TGTGCCAGCAGCGTAGCGATGGTTTCTATGGGCTACACCTTC. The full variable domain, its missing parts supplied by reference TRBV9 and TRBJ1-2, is DSGVTQTPKHLITATGQRVTLRCSPRSGDLSVYWYQQSLDQGLQFLIQYYNGEERAKGNILERFSAQQFPDLHSELNLSSLELGDSALYFCASSVAMVSMGYTFGSGTRLTVV.